This T cell receptor beta chain was recovered during a study of CD8+ T cells in alopecia areata. This clone showed up just a few times. What it binds is not known. Sequencing templates came from extracted RNA that was reverse transcribed into cDNA. The assay was immunoSEQ multiplex PCR, and TCRdb's table has in-frame clones only and misses some. The repertoire includes about 64,000 clones, roughly 47% of them detected once, and about 53% sits in the top ten. Findings of the study overall: Sequence data from scalp samples additionally include resident alphabeta T cells of normal skin. Greater clonality was observed in lesional scalp samples, especially alopecia totalis/universalis, versus normal scalp. Patients shared TCRs less clearly than mice did, possibly owing to HLA.

The CDR3 spans 15 residues. The ends were cut back, 4 bases at V and 1 base at J, with 11 bases in the middle. Germline V CDR1 and CDR2: SQVTM, ANQGSEA. Peripheral blood and lesional scalp punch biopsies were taken from alopecia areata patients. Sequencing was done on a sample of NKG2D-low CD8+ T cells sorted from blood. The V and J genes are TRBV29-1 and TRBJ1-6; D gene unclear. The clonotype was recovered from a human donor with alopecia areata. In nucleotides, the CDR3 is TGCAGCGTTGTCAGCGAGGGATCCTATAATTCACCCCTCCACTTT. Translation gives CSVVSEGSYNSPLHF.